The present T cell receptor beta chain was sequenced within a study of shared clonotypes between healthy human individuals. A remark on this clone: Its antigen is not known.

As defined, naive CD8 cells were CD45RO-negative and positively selected for CCR7, with terminally differentiated effector memory CD45RA+ cells excluded. Germline loops: CDR1 SGHVS, CDR2 FQNEAQ. The CDR3 runs 15 residues. J was trimmed by 9 bases and V by 3 bases; bases with no gene match: 7. Measured with immunoSEQ multiplex PCR; TCRdb has only the in-frame clones, and not every one. The sample lists 760,000 or so clones; 90% to 97% were seen once. Regarding the study as a whole: Among several donors, 4.5% to 5.5% of naive CD4 clonotypes were found in common.

The sequence was collected from a man aged 25-45 years in good health. Sample: naive CD8+ T cells sorted from blood. V gene TRBV7-8 combines with J gene TRBJ2-1; 11 bases agree with TRBD2. CDR3 protein: CASSLELAGVSEQFF. CDR3 DNA sequence: TGTGCCAGCAGCTTGGAACTAGCGGGAGTCTCTGAGCAGTTCTTC.